These 5 T cell receptor beta chains share one sample of origin, sequenced in a study of T cells after posttransplantation cyclophosphamide. Repertoires were generated with immunoSEQ multiplex PCR, while TCRdb's copy carries only in-frame clones and drops some. The data contain tens of thousands of clones, over 75% of them singletons. Control samples came 1 year after myeloablative marrow transplants with methotrexate plus calcineurin inhibitor. The source was PBMCs, collected roughly 49 weeks after allogeneic stem cell transplant with calcineurin inhibitor and methotrexate. The receptor set was obtained from a female patient in her thirties or forties who received an allogeneic stem cell transplant from an unrelated donor, was CMV-positive, and had acute and chronic GVHD. Some T cells may be the graft donor's.

The CDR3 region has the DNA TGTGCCAGCAGCCCGAGCGGGGGAGGTCAGCCCCAGCATTTT. It translates to CASSPSGGGQPQHF. The chain carries TRBV7-9 and TRBJ1-5, with D maybe TRBD1 (5 bases). CDR1 is SEHNR, CDR2 FQNEAQ, per germline (reference sequence). The CDR3 consists of 14 residues. V was cut by 5 bases and J by 6 bases, with 14 bases left in between.

V usage is TRBV18 and J usage is TRBJ1-3; perhaps TRBD1 as D (5 bases). CDR3 size: 17 residues. V lost 2 bases, J lost 2 bases, and 16 bases lay in between. Germline V lookup: CDR1 KGHSH, CDR2 LQKENI. The CDR3 region is CASSPIGQGTAGNTIYF. In DNA, the CDR3 is TGTGCCAGCTCACCAATTGGGCAGGGAACCGCTGGAAACACCATATATTTT. Drawing the rest from reference TRBV18 and TRBJ1-3, the complete variable domain is NAGVMQNPRHLVRRRGQEARLRCSPMKGHSHVYWYRQLPEEGLKFMVYLQKENIIDESGMPKERFSAEFPKEGPSILRIQQVVRGDSAAYFCASSPIGQGTAGNTIYFGEGSWLTVV.

V gene TRBV18 combines with J gene TRBJ2-5; TRBD2 is a possible D gene (5 bases). The DNA end is a closer match to TRBJ2-7, so the J assignment may be wrong. The CDR3 runs to 16 residues. Germline CDR1 is KGHSH and CDR2 is LQKENI. The chain's CDR3 is CASSRVIARSSYEQYF. The CDR3, as DNA: TGTGCCAGCTCACGCGTCATAGCGAGAAGCTCCTACGAGCAGTACTTC.

The chain carries TRBV12-5 and TRBJ2-7, with 8 bases lining up with TRBD2. CDR3 length equals 16 residues. The junction had 9 bases not matched to a gene; V was cut back by 5 bases and J by 0 bases. Germline V gives CDR1 LGHNT, CDR2 FRNRAP. CDR3 sequence (DNA): TGTGCTAGTGGTCTCTCAGCGGGAGACTTCTCCTACGAGCAGTACTTC. As protein: CASGLSAGDFSYEQYF.

This clone was seen only a few times. The J gene is TRBJ1-4, the V gene TRBV19; D is possibly TRBD1 (5 bases). Trimming stripped 3 bases from V and 2 bases from J, with 10 bases between. Germline lookup yields CDR1 LNHDA and CDR2 SQIVND (reference sequence). The CDR3 totals 15 residues. As DNA, the CDR3 is TGTGCCAGTAGTATGGCAGGGTTCACTAATGAAAAACTGTTTTTT. Amino acids: CASSMAGFTNEKLFF.